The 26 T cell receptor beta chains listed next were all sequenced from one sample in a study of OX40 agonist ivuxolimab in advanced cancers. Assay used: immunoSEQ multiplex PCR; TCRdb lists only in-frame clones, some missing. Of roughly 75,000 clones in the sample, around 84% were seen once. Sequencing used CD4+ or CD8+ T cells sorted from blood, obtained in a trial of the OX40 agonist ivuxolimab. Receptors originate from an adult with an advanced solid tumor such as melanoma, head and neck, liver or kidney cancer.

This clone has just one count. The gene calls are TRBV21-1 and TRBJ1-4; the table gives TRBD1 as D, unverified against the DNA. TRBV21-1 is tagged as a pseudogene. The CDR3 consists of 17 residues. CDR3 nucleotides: TGTGCCAGCCCGGACAGGGGAAAGAAGGGGGTTAATGAAAAACTGTTTTTT. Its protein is CASPDRGKKGVNEKLFF.

CDR3 sequence: CASSATGAGSYEQYF. The CDR3, as DNA: TGCGCCAGCAGCGCTACAGGGGCCGGATCCTACGAGCAGTACTTC. The chain combines TRBV5-1 with TRBJ2-7; 7 nucleotides line up with TRBD1. The germline gives CDR1 SGHRS, CDR2 YFSETQ. The CDR3 runs 15 residues. V shed 4 bases and J 1 base; nucleotides not matched to a gene: 8.

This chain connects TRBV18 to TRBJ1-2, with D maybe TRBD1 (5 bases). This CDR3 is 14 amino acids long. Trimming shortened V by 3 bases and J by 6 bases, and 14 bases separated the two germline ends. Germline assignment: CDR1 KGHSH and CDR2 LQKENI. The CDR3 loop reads CASSPSGVLHGYTF. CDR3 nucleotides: TGTGCCAGCTCACCGTCGGGGGTCCTGCATGGCTACACCTTC.

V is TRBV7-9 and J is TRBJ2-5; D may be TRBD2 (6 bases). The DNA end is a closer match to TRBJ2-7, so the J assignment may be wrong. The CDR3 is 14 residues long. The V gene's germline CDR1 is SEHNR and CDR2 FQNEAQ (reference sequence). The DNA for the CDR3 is TGTGCCATTGGGGGGTCCGGAGGAGCCCACGAGCAGTACTTC. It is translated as CAIGGSGGAHEQYF.

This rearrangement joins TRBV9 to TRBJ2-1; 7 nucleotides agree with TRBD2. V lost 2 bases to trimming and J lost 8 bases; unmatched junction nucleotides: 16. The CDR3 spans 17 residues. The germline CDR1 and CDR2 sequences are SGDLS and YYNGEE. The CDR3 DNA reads TGTGCCAGCAGCGTCCAGGGAGGGGCCTTAGGGACGGATGAGCAGTTCTTC. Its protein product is CASSVQGGALGTDEQFF.

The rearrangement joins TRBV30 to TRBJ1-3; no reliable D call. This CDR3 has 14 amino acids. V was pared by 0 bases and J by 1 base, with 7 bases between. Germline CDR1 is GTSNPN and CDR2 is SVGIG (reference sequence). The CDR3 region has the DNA TGTGCCTGGAGTGTACCCAGTTCTGGAAACACCATATATTTT. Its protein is CAWSVPSSGNTIYF. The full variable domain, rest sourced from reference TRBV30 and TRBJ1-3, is SQTIHQWPATLVQPVGSPLSLECTVEGTSNPNLYWYRQAAGRGLQLLFYSVGIGQISSEVPQNLSASRPQDRQFILSSKKLLLSDSGFYLCAWSVPSSGNTIYFGEGSWLTVV.

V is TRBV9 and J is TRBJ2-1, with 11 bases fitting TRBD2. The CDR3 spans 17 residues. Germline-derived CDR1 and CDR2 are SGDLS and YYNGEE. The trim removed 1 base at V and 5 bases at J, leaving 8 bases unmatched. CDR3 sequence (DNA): TGTGCCAGCAGCGTACAGGGACTAGCGGTTCCCAACAATGAGCAGTTCTTC. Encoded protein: CASSVQGLAVPNNEQFF.

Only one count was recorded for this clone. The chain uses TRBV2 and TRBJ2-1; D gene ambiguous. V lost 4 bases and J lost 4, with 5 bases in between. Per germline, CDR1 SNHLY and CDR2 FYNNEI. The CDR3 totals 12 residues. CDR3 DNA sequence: TGTGCCAGCAGTGGACGTTACAATGAGCAGTTCTTC. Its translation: CASSGRYNEQFF.

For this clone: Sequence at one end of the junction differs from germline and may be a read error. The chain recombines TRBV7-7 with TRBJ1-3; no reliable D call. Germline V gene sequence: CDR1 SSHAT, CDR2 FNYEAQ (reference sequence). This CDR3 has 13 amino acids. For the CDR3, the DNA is TGTGCTAGCAGCTTCAACCAGGGAAACACCATATATTTT. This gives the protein CASSFNQGNTIYF. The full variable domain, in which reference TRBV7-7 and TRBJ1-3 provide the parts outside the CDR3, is GAGVSQSPRYKVTKRGQDVTLRCDPISSHATLYWYQQALGQGPEFLTYFNYEAQPDKSGLPSDRFSAERPEGSISTLTIQRTEQRDSAMYRCASSFNQGNTIYFGEGSWLTVV.

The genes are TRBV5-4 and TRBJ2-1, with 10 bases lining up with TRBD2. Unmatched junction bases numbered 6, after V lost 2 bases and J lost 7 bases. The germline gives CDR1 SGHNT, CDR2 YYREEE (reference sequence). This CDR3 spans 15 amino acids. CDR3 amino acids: CASSFELAGRNEQFF. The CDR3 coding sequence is TGTGCCAGCAGCTTTGAACTAGCGGGGAGGAATGAGCAGTTCTTC.

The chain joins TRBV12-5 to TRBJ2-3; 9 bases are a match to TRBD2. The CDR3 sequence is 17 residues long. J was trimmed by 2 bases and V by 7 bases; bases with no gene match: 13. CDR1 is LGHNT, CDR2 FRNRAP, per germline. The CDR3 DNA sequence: TGTGCTAGTGCCTGGGTCACGCGGGAGGGATCCACAGATACGCAGTATTTT. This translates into CASAWVTREGSTDTQYF. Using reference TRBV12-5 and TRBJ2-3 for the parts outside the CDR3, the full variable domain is DARVTQTPRHKVTEMGQEVTMRCQPILGHNTVFWYRQTMMQGLELLAYFRNRAPLDDSGMPKDRFSAEMPDATLATLKIQPSEPRDSAVYFCASAWVTREGSTDTQYFGPGTRLTVL.

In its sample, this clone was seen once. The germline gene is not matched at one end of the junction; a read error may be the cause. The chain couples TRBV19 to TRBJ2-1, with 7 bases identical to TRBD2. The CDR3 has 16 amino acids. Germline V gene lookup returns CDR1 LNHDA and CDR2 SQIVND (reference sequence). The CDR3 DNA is TGTGCCAGTAGGATAGCCCGGGGAGGGGTTTGGGGTGAGCAGTTCTTC. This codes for CASRIARGGVWGEQFF.

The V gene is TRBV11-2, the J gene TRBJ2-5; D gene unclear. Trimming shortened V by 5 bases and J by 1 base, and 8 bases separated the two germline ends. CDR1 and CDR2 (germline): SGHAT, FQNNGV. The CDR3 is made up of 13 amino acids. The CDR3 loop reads CASSRDIQETQYF. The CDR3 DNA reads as TGTGCCAGCAGCCGCGATATCCAAGAGACCCAGTACTTC.

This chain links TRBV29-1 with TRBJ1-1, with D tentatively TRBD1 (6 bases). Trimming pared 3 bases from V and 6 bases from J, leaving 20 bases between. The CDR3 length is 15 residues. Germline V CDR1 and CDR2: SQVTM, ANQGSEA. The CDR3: CSVDLLGGIRAEAFF. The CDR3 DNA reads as TGCAGCGTTGACCTCCTAGGGGGGATAAGGGCTGAAGCTTTCTTT.

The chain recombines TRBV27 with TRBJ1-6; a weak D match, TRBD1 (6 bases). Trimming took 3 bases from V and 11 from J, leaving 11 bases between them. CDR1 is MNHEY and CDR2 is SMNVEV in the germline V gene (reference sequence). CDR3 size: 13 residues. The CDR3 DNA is TGTGCCAGCAGTTTTAGGGGGGCTACACCCCTCCACTTT. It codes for CASSFRGATPLHF.

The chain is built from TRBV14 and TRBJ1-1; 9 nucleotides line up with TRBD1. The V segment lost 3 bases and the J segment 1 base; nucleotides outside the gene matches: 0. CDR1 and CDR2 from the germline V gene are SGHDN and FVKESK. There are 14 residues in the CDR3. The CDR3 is CASSQDRGNTEAFF. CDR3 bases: TGTGCCAGCAGCCAGGACAGGGGGAACACTGAAGCTTTCTTT.

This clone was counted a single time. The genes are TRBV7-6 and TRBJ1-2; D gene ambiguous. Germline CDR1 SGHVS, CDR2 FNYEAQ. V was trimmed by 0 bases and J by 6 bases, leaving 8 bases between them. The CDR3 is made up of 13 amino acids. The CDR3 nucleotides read TGTGCCAGCAGCTTAGCGGGAAGCAATGGCTACACCTTC. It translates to CASSLAGSNGYTF.

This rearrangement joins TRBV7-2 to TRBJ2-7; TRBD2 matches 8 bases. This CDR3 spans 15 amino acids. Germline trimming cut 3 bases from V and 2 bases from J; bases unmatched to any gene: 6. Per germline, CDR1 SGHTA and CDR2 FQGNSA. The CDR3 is CASSFTSGKAYEQYF. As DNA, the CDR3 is TGTGCCAGCAGCTTCACTAGCGGCAAAGCCTACGAGCAGTACTTC.

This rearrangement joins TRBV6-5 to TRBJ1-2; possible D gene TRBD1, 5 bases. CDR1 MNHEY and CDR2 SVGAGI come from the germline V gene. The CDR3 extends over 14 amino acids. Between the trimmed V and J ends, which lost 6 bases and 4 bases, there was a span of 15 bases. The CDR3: CASRSRRGSYGYTF. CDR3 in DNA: TGTGCCAGCAGGAGCCGGAGGGGATCCTATGGCTACACCTTC.

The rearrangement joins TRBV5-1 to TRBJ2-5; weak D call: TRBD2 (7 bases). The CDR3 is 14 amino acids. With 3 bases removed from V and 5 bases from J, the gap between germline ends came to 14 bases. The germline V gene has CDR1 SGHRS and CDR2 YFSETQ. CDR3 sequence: CASSSEGGTETQYF. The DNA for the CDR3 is TGCGCCAGCAGCTCGGAGGGGGGGACGGAGACCCAGTACTTC. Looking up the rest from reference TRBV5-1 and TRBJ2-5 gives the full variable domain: KAGVTQTPRYLIKTRGQQVTLSCSPISGHRSVSWYQQTPGQGLQFLFEYFSETQRNKGNFPGRFSGRQFSNSRSEMNVSTLELGDSALYLCASSSEGGTETQYFGPGTRLLVL.

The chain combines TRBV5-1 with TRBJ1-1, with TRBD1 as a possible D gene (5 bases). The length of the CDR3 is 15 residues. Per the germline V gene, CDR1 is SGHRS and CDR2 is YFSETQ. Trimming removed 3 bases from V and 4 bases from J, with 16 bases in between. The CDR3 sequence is CASSSDGGWGTEAFF. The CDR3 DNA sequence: TGCGCCAGCAGCTCGGATGGGGGTTGGGGCACTGAAGCTTTCTTT.

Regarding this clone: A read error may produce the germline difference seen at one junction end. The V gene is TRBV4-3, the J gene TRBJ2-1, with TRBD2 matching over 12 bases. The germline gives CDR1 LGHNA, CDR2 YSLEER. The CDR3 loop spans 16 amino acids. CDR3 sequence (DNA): TGCGCCAGCAGCCCCCGGGGGGGACTAGCGGGCGAAAGGCAGATCTTC. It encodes CASSPRGGLAGERQIF.

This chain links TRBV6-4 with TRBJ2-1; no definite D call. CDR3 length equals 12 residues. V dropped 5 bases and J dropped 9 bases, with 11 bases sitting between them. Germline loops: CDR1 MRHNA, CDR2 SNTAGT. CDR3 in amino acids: CASSPPGGEQFF. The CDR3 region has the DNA TGTGCCAGCAGTCCCCCCGGCGGTGAGCAGTTCTTC.

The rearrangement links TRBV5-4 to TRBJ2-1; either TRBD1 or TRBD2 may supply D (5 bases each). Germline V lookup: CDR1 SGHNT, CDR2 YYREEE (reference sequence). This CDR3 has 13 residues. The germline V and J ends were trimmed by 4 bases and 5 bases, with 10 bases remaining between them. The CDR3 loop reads CASSPGRHNEQFF. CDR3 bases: TGTGCCAGCAGCCCGGGACGCCACAATGAGCAGTTCTTC.

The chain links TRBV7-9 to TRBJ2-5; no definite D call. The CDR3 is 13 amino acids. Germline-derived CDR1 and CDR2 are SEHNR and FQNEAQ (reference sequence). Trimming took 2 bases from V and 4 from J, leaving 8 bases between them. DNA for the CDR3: TGTGCCAGCAGCTTATGGGCCGTAGAGACCCAGTACTTC. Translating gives CASSLWAVETQYF.

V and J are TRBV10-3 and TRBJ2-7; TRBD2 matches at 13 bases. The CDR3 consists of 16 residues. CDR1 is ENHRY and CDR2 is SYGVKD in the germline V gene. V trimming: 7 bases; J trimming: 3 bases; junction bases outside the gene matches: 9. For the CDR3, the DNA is TGTGCCATCACCGAACTAGCGGGAGGGCCTTTCTACGAGCAGTACTTC. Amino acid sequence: CAITELAGGPFYEQYF.